This TCR beta chain appears in the sequencing data of a study of shared clonotypes between healthy human individuals. Germline assignment: CDR1 SGDLS and CDR2 YYNGEE. CDR3 length: 17 residues. V dropped 4 bases and J dropped 0 bases, with 17 bases sitting between them. A remark on this clone: What it recognizes is unknown.

Only in-frame clones appear in the TCRdb table, and some are missing; sequencing was by immunoSEQ multiplex PCR. This sample carries roughly 1.4 million clones, 98% of them seen once, and the ten largest clones take roughly 0.35%. Study results and limitations: Larger estimated richness was generally seen in naive subsets than in memory subsets.

The chain has TRBV9 and TRBJ2-4; D gene uncertain. This sequence was found in a man aged 25-40 years in good health. The sample comprised naive CD4+ T cells sorted from blood. Specified subset: CD45RA+ positively selected. The CDR3 region is CASSPSSTSLAKNIQYF. The CDR3 DNA reads TGTGCCAGCAGCCCATCATCGACCAGCTTAGCCAAAAACATTCAGTACTTC.